The 13 T cell receptor beta chains below come from one sample, sequenced in a study of regulatory T cells in long-lasting Graves disease. Time point here: newly diagnosed GD, antithyroid drugs for less than 3 months. Scientists built the TCR library using RNA that was extracted from PBMCs. Library construction for TCR beta used iRepertoire HTBI primers and Arm-PCR of CDR3 regions. In TCRdb, the multiplex PCR reads were re-called with MiXCR into one record per CDR3 protein. Found here are 550,000 to 700,000 distinct CDR3 sequences, 16% of them singletons; the top ten hold around 12%. This same sample was also part of a study on T cells in Graves' hyperthyroidism and ophthalmopathy.

The sequencing used peripheral blood mononuclear cells (PBMCs), collected at new diagnosis, from a patient treated with antithyroid drugs. Receptor source: a man younger than 35 with Graves disease.

The sample holds many counts of this clonotype. The chain couples TRBV28 to TRBJ2-1; D uncertain. V was cut by 8 bases and J by 4 bases, with 12 bases left in between. The CDR3 loop spans 13 amino acids. Germline assignment: CDR1 MDHEN and CDR2 SYDVKM. CDR3 sequence reads: CASAQEPYNEQFF. CDR3 nucleotide sequence: TGTGCCAGCGCCCAGGAACCATACAATGAGCAGTTCTTC.

This clonotype was seen only a few times. CDR3 amino acids: CASSEFDRGSPLHF. CDR3 sequence (DNA): TGTGCCAGCAGTGAATTTGACAGGGGCTCACCCCTCCACTTT. The chain uses TRBV6-1 and TRBJ1-6; TRBD1 agrees at 8 bases. CDR3 length: 14 amino acids. With V trimmed by 2 bases and J by 10 bases, 4 bases remained unmatched. Germline V gene sequence: CDR1 MNHNS, CDR2 SASEGT.

CDR3: CASSVVGGGIGELFF. DNA for the CDR3: TGTGCCAGCAGCGTAGTAGGCGGGGGGATCGGGGAGCTGTTTTTT. V is TRBV9 and J is TRBJ2-2; 8 bases fit TRBD2. Looked up from germline, CDR1 is SGDLS and CDR2 is YYNGEE. This CDR3 contains 15 residues. Trimming removed 0 bases from V and 7 bases from J; junction bases left unmatched: 5. Complete variable domain (other parts from reference TRBV9 and TRBJ2-2): DSGVTQTPKHLITATGQRVTLRCSPRSGDLSVYWYQQSLDQGLQFLIQYYNGEERAKGNILERFSAQQFPDLHSELNLSSLELGDSALYFCASSVVGGGIGELFFGEGSRLTVL.

This clonotype has more than one count but fewer than ten. This chain links TRBV20-1 with TRBJ1-5; D remains ambiguous. V was clipped by 3 bases and J by 6 bases, with 9 bases between them. CDR1 is DFQATT, CDR2 SNEGSKA, per germline (reference sequence). The CDR3 is made up of 12 amino acids. The CDR3, as DNA: TGCAGTGCTAGCAGTAAAAGTCAGCCCCAGCATTTT. It is translated as CSASSKSQPQHF.

This chain links TRBV5-6 with TRBJ2-7; 10 positions agree with TRBD1. Germline V CDR1 and CDR2: SGHDT, YYEEEE. With 2 bases clipped from V and 5 bases from J, the junction kept 7 bases outside the gene matches. The length of the CDR3 is 15 residues. The CDR3 DNA reads as TGTGCCAGCAGCTTCCTGAGGACAGGGGGAAACGAGCAGTACTTC. Translation: CASSFLRTGGNEQYF.

This chain connects TRBV5-1 to TRBJ2-5; 9 bases are a match to TRBD1. The germline gives CDR1 SGHRS, CDR2 YFSETQ. The V gene end was trimmed by 6 bases and the J gene end by 2 bases; junction bases not matched to a gene: 2. This CDR3 has 13 amino acids. The DNA for the CDR3 is TGCGCCAGCAAAGGACAGGGGCAAGAGACCCAGTACTTC. It specifies CASKGQGQETQYF.

The J gene is TRBJ2-2, the V gene TRBV20-1; a possible D gene is TRBD2 (5 bases). CDR1 DFQATT and CDR2 SNEGSKA come from the germline V gene (reference sequence). The CDR3 runs to 15 residues. V was clipped by 1 base and J by 0 bases, with 9 bases between them. This chain's CDR3 is CSARGQRANTGELFF. CDR3 DNA: TGCAGTGCTAGAGGTCAGAGGGCGAACACCGGGGAGCTGTTTTTT.

This clonotype was seen once. The chain carries TRBV7-2 and TRBJ1-3; D is unclear. From germline, CDR1 is SGHTA and CDR2 FQGNSA. The V and J ends lost 2 bases and 2 bases respectively, with 7 bases between them. This CDR3 contains 14 residues. The CDR3 is CASSLMWTGNTIYF. The CDR3, as DNA: TGTGCCAGCAGCTTAATGTGGACTGGAAACACCATATATTTT.

On this clonotype: With a much larger clone just one base away, this may be a read error. This sequence joins TRBV27 and TRBJ2-1; 9 bases line up with TRBD1. CDR1 MNHEY and CDR2 SMNVEV come from the germline V gene (reference sequence). This CDR3 has 13 amino acids. The CDR3 region has the DNA TGTGCCAGCAGTATGGACAGGGGCAATGAGCGGTTCTTC. Residues: CASSMDRGNERFF.

This sequence joins TRBV6-1 and TRBJ1-1; 7 bases map to TRBD1. Germline-derived CDR1 and CDR2 are MNHNS and SASEGT. CDR3 size: 11 residues. Trimming took 6 bases from V and 7 from J; bases not matched to a gene: 2. The DNA of the CDR3 is TGTGCCAGCAGAAGACAGGGTGAAGCTTTCTTT. Translated: CASRRQGEAFF.

A note on this clonotype: Just one base apart from a much larger clone, this may be a read error. The rearrangement links TRBV10-3 to TRBJ2-7; unclear D gene. Per germline, CDR1 ENHRY and CDR2 SYGVKD. With 5 bases removed from V and 7 bases from J, the gap between germline ends came to 21 bases. This CDR3 region has 15 residues. CDR3 DNA sequence: TGTGCCATCAGTTACTCCGAAAATCCCCAGGAAGAGCAGTACTTC. Translated: CAISYSENPQEEQYF.

This clonotype appeared a few times. The chain has TRBV5-1 and TRBJ2-1; weak D call: TRBD1 (6 bases). V lost 4 bases and J lost 10, with 12 bases in between. Germline lookup yields CDR1 SGHRS and CDR2 YFSETQ. This CDR3 has 12 amino acids. The CDR3 nucleotides read TGCGCCAGCAGCCCAAATAGGGGGGAGCAGTTCTTC. Protein: CASSPNRGEQFF.

The chain employs TRBV18 and TRBJ2-6; a possible D gene is TRBD1 (5 bases). Trimming pared 8 bases from V and 4 bases from J, leaving 12 bases between. CDR1 is KGHSH, CDR2 LQKENI, per germline. This CDR3 comprises 14 residues. The CDR3 here is CASPSGNGANVLTF. The DNA of the CDR3 is TGTGCCAGCCCATCAGGGAACGGGGCCAACGTCCTGACTTTC.